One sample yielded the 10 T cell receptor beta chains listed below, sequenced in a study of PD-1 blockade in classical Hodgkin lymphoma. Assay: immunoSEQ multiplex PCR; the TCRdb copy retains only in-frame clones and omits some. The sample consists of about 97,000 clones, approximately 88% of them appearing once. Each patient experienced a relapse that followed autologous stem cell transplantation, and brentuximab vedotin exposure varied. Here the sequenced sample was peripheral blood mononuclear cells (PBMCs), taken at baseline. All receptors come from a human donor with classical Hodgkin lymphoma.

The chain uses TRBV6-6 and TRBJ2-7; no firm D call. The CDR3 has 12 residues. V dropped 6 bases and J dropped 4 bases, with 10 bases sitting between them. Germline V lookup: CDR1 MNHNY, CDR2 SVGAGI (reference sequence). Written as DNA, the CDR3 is TGTGCCAGCAGCCCCTCTTTGTACGAGCAGTACTTC. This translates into CASSPSLYEQYF.

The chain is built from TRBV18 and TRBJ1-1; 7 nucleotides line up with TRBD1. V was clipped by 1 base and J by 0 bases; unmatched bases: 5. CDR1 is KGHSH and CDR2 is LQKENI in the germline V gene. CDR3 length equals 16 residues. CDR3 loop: CASSPQQGFMNTEAFF. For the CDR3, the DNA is TGTGCCAGCTCACCACAACAGGGGTTCATGAACACTGAAGCTTTCTTT.

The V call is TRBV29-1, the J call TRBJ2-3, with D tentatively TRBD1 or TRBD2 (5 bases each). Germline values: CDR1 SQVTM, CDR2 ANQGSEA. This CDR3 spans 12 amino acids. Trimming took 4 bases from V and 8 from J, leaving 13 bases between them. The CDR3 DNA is TGCAGCGTTGCAATGGTTGGGGGTACGCAGTATTTT. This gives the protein CSVAMVGGTQYF.

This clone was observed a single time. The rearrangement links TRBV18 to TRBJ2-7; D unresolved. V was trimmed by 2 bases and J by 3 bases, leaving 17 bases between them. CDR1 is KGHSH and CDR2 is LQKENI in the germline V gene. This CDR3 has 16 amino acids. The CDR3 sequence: CASSPYGPPEDYEQYF. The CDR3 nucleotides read TGTGCCAGCTCACCATACGGCCCCCCCGAAGACTACGAGCAGTACTTC.

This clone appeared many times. In DNA, the CDR3 is TGTGCCAGCAGCCCCTACCCGGGGGTCCATTACGAGCAGTACTTC. Protein sequence: CASSPYPGVHYEQYF. This rearrangement joins TRBV7-8 to TRBJ2-7, with D tentatively TRBD2 (6 bases). Germline CDR1 and CDR2: SGHVS and FQNEAQ. V lost 5 bases and J lost 4, with 18 bases in between. This CDR3 region has 15 residues.

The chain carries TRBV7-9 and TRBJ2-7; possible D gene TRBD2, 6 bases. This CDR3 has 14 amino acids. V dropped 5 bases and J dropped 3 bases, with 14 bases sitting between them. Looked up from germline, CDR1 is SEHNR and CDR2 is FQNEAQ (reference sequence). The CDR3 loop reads CASSLLPGLYEQYF. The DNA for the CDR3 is TGTGCCAGCAGCCTCCTCCCGGGACTCTACGAGCAGTACTTC.

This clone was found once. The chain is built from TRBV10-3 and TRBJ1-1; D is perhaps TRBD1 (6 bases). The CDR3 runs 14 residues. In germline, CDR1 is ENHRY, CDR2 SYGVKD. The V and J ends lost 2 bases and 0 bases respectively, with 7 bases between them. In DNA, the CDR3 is TGTGCCATCAGTGAGGGACAGATGAACACTGAAGCTTTCTTT. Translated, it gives CAISEGQMNTEAFF.

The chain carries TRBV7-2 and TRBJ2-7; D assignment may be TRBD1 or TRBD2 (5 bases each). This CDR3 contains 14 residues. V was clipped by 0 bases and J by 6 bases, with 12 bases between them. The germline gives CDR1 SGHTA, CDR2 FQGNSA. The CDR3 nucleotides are TGTGCCAGCAGCTTAGCCGGGGCAGGGCGCGAGCAGTACTTC. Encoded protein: CASSLAGAGREQYF.

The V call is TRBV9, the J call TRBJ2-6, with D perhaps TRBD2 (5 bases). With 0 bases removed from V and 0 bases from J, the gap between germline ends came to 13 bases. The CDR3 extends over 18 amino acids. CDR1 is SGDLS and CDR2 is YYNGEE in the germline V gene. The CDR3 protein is CASSVARVLFSGANVLTF. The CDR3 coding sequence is TGTGCCAGCAGCGTAGCGAGGGTACTCTTCTCTGGGGCCAACGTCCTGACTTTC. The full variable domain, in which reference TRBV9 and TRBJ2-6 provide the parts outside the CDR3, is DSGVTQTPKHLITATGQRVTLRCSPRSGDLSVYWYQQSLDQGLQFLIQYYNGEERAKGNILERFSAQQFPDLHSELNLSSLELGDSALYFCASSVARVLFSGANVLTFGAGSRLTVL.

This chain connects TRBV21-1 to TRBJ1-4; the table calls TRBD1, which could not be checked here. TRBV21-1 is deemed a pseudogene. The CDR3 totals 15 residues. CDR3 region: CASSKVGQLLEKLFF. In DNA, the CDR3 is TGTGCCAGCAGCAAAGTTGGGCAGCTCCTCGAAAAACTGTTTTTT.